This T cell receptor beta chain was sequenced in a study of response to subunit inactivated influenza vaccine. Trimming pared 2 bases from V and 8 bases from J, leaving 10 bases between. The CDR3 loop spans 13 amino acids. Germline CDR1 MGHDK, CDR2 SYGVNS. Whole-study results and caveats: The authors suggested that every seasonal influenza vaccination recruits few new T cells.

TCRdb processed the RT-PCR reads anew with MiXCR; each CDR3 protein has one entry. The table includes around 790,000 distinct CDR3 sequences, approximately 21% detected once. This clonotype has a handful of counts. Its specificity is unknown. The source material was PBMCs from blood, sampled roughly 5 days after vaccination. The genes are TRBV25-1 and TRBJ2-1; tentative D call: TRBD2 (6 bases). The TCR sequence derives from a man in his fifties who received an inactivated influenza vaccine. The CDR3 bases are TGTGCCAGCAGTGAAGGGGGGTGCCATGAGCAGTTCTTC. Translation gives CASSEGGCHEQFF.